A selection of T cell receptor beta chains follows, all from one sample in a study of identical twins. TCRdb passed the 5' RACE reads through MiXCR, listing each CDR3 protein once. Among a few hundred thousand distinct CDR3 sequences, 12% were seen once, and the ten largest hold around 7.8%. A further study also used this sample, focusing on yellow fever vaccine responses in identical twins.

The sample comprised CD8+ T cells sorted from blood. The receptor source for this set is a woman between 18 and 29 years old in good health. The CDR3 runs from the conserved cysteine through the conserved F or W. A D gene is named only where the DNA matches it firmly. Part of the rows lack a size; the others show once, few, many or a class for expanded clones.

d_call: NA
clone_size: NA
j_call: TRBJ2-5
v_call: TRBV7-9
cdr3_aa: CASTLLAGETQYF
cdr3_nt: TGTGCCAGCACCCTGCTGGCCGGGGAGACCCAGTACTTC

d_call: NA
clone_size: many
j_call: TRBJ1-1
v_call: TRBV12-3/TRBV12-4
cdr3_aa: CASSWGEANSAEAFF
cdr3_nt: TGTGCCAGCAGTTGGGGCGAGGCAAATAGCGCTGAAGCTTTCTTT

d_call: NA
clone_size: few
j_call: TRBJ2-7
v_call: TRBV5-5
cdr3_aa: CASSPGTGIGYEQYF
cdr3_nt: TGTGCCAGCAGCCCGGGGACTGGCATCGGGTACGAGCAGTACTTC

d_call: NA
clone_size: NA
j_call: TRBJ2-1
v_call: TRBV12-3/TRBV12-4
cdr3_aa: CASSIARSYNEQFF
cdr3_nt: TGTGCCAGCAGTATCGCCCGCTCCTACAATGAGCAGTTCTTC

d_call: NA
clone_size: once
j_call: TRBJ1-1
v_call: TRBV9
cdr3_aa: CASSVGGSAEAFF
cdr3_nt: TGTGCCAGCAGCGTTGGGGGATCCGCTGAAGCTTTCTTT

d_call: NA
clone_size: many
j_call: TRBJ1-2
v_call: TRBV27
cdr3_aa: CASSLWGANGGYGYTF
cdr3_nt: TGTGCCAGCAGTTTATGGGGGGCGAATGGGGGTTATGGCTACACCTTC

d_call: NA
clone_size: few
j_call: TRBJ1-5
v_call: TRBV12-3/TRBV12-4
cdr3_aa: CASSLAGSGNQPQHF
cdr3_nt: TGTGCCAGCAGTTTAGCAGGGTCGGGCAATCAGCCCCAGCATTTT

d_call: NA
clone_size: few
j_call: TRBJ2-1
v_call: TRBV6-6
cdr3_aa: CASSYSFGGEQFF
cdr3_nt: TGTGCCAGCAGTTACTCGTTCGGTGGTGAGCAGTTCTTC

d_call: NA
clone_size: few
j_call: TRBJ2-1
v_call: TRBV20-1
cdr3_aa: CSARAWSRDKSYNEQFF
cdr3_nt: TGCAGTGCTAGAGCTTGGTCTCGGGACAAGTCCTACAATGAGCAGTTCTTC

d_call: NA
clone_size: many
j_call: TRBJ2-3
v_call: TRBV4-1
cdr3_aa: CASSPRQVYTDTQYF
cdr3_nt: TGCGCCAGCAGCCCCCGACAGGTATACACAGATACGCAGTATTTT

d_call: NA
clone_size: many
j_call: TRBJ2-1
v_call: TRBV29-1
cdr3_aa: CSVEELVNEQFF
cdr3_nt: TGCAGCGTTGAAGAACTAGTCAATGAGCAGTTCTTC

d_call: NA
clone_size: few
j_call: TRBJ2-7
v_call: TRBV7-8
cdr3_aa: CASSPGRGLGEQYF
cdr3_nt: TGTGCCAGCAGCCCTGGCCGGGGATTGGGCGAGCAGTACTTC

d_call: NA
clone_size: NA
j_call: TRBJ2-1
v_call: TRBV21-1
cdr3_aa: CASSKALASGGKYNEQFF
cdr3_nt: TGTGCCAGCAGCAAAGCGCTAGCTAGCGGGGGGAAATACAATGAGCAGTTCTTC

d_call: NA
clone_size: many
j_call: TRBJ2-1
v_call: TRBV4-1
cdr3_aa: CASSPASGYNEQFF
cdr3_nt: TGCGCCAGCAGCCCCGCGTCGGGCTACAATGAGCAGTTCTTC